This TCR beta chain emerged from a study of blood T cell repertoires in COVID-19 (dated by TCRdb to 2018 to 2020). A note on the overall study: Samples from collaborators originated in the United States, Italy and Spain and spanned both the acute and convalescent phases of COVID-19. The prospective study material was composed of cDNA or gDNA derived from T cells, B-cell-depleted T cells, or PBMCs. Subjects who had been exposed to COVID-19, were actively infected with it, or had recovered from it provided the deeply sampled blood TCRbeta repertoires that made up the dataset. A freely available public database, intended as a resource for researchers studying the immune response to SARS-CoV-2, is where the repertoires were released. Samples came from the ongoing ImmuneRACE study (first 160 participants) plus 1,254 subjects from 6 global collaborators. Sample metadata almost always included a de-identified subject ID, COVID-19 status, age in years and sex. Where HLA class I and class II types were available, the types were taken from metadata supplied by the sample provider, not from assay-based typing.

A note on this clone: Its recognized antigen is unknown. No much larger clone exists at a distance of one base, and base qualities are not known.

TCRbeta CDR3 regions were amplified from genomic DNA by means of the immunoSEQ Assay, a bias-controlled multiplex PCR. In the authors' own workflow: Nucleated cell counts per sample were estimated from amplification of reference gene primers within the assay. To quantify the absolute abundance of each unique TCRbeta CDR3 rearrangement, sequence reads were collapsed and filtered. For each sample, productive Simpson clonality was calculated by taking the square root of Simpson's diversity index across productive rearrangements. Not all clones reach the TCRdb copy of this immuneACCESS table, which keeps in-frame sequences only. Checked studies attribute under half of the gap to unresolved V genes and leave the rest unexplained. V and J calls and clone size come straight from that table; D and trimming were deduced from the DNA. Across this sample there are about 330,000 clones, with around 87% seen only once. Over 4% of the sample belongs to the ten largest clones.

In the prospective study, participants were 18 to 89 years old, resided in 24 geographic areas of the United States, and were enrolled through a virtual design. In the prospective study, participants were assigned to cohorts based on the clinical history participants reported in a screening survey and a study questionnaire. ImmuneRACE Cohort 3 recovered participants were defined by two consecutive negative NP/OP PCR tests, healthcare professional clearance, or symptom resolution. Mobile phlebotomists in the prospective study collected whole blood, serum and a nasopharyngeal or oropharyngeal swab from every participant. Additional blood draws and questionnaires over an approximately 2-month period could optionally be provided by prospective study participants. Before DNA extraction, prospective study blood samples were shipped either frozen or at room temperature. The investigation overall reported the following: The quantity of clinical and demographic metadata differed by source and by participant and was supplied without curation.

The sample taken for sequencing was PBMCs or T cells enriched from blood (not recorded which). The TCR comes from a woman under 40 who had recovered from COVID-19.

In nucleotides, the sequence is TGCGCCAGCAGCCAAGTACCTAGCGGGGGTCAAGAGACCCAGTACTTC. Translated, it gives CASSQVPSGGQETQYF. The V and J segments used are TRBV4-1 and TRBJ2-5, with TRBD2 matching 10 junction bases. Counted from cysteine to phenylalanine, this CDR3 has 16 amino acids. The read is trimmed to its CDR3 DNA, 48 bases read in frame from base 1. The germline V gene sets CDR1 to MGHRA and CDR2 to YSYEKL. Ends trimmed: V by 1 base, J by 2 bases; bases unmatched to a gene: 4.